Following are 16 T cell receptor beta chains from one sample sequenced in a study of T cell responses to AZD1222 COVID-19 vaccine. The protocol was immunoSEQ multiplex PCR, while the TCRdb copy is restricted to in-frame clones and leaves out a portion. Of 150,000 or so clones in the sample, approximately 85% are singletons; the top ten hold about 8%. This specimen was peripheral blood, taken on day 0 of AZD1222 vaccination. These receptor sequences come from an adult in good health.

Comments on this clone: A read error may produce the germline difference seen at one junction end. The J gene is TRBJ2-1, the V gene TRBV7-7; D possibly uses TRBD1 or TRBD2 (5 bases each). The length of the CDR3 is 17 residues. Germline values: CDR1 SSHAT, CDR2 FNYEAQ (reference sequence). This chain's CDR3 is CASSLGVGESSYNEQFF. The CDR3 region has the DNA TGTGCTAGCAGCCTCGGGGTGGGGGAGAGCTCCTACAATGAGCAGTTCTTC.

This chain uses TRBV19 with TRBJ1-1, with 7 bases identical to TRBD1. Germline loops: CDR1 LNHDA, CDR2 SQIVND (reference sequence). This CDR3 has 16 amino acids. The V and J ends lost 5 bases and 3 bases, in that order; junction bases with no gene match: 12. This CDR3 is CASSFQGGDQYTEAFF. Written as DNA, the CDR3 is TGTGCCAGTAGTTTCCAGGGGGGAGATCAGTACACTGAAGCTTTCTTT.

This chain connects TRBV7-2 to TRBJ1-6; 10 positions match TRBD1. CDR3 size: 15 residues. With V trimmed by 2 bases and J by 9 bases, 4 bases remained unmatched. Germline assignment: CDR1 SGHTA and CDR2 FQGNSA. CDR3 bases: TGTGCCAGCAGCTTAAGGGACAGGGGTCCTTCACCCCTCCACTTT. It yields the protein CASSLRDRGPSPLHF.

The rearrangement links TRBV14 to TRBJ1-5; D is unclear. The CDR3 has 14 amino acids. CDR1 SGHDN and CDR2 FVKESK come from the germline V gene. V was trimmed by 1 base and J by 6 bases, leaving 10 bases between them. For the CDR3, the DNA is TGTGCCAGCAGCCAAGGAGGTCTCCGTCAGCCCCAGCATTTT. Protein product: CASSQGGLRQPQHF.

The sample holds a few counts of this clone. The rearrangement links TRBV9 to TRBJ2-2; D is possibly TRBD1 (5 bases). The V end lost 8 bases, the J end lost 5 bases, and 16 bases lay between the germline ends. CDR3 length equals 14 residues. Germline assignment: CDR1 SGDLS and CDR2 YYNGEE. The CDR3 reads CASLDRAGTGELFF. The CDR3 DNA follows: TGTGCCAGTCTGGACCGGGCAGGGACCGGGGAGCTGTTTTTT.

The chain combines TRBV6-5 with TRBJ2-3; 7 bases match TRBD2. The CDR3 is 16 amino acids. Germline V gene sequence: CDR1 MNHEY, CDR2 SVGAGI. Unmatched junction bases numbered 8, after V lost 2 bases and J lost 3 bases. The CDR3 loop reads CASSYQFWRGTDTQYF. In DNA form, the CDR3 reads TGTGCCAGCAGTTACCAATTTTGGCGGGGGACAGATACGCAGTATTTT.

This clone is a singleton in its sample. The V gene is TRBV6-6, the J gene TRBJ2-7, with a tentative D call TRBD1 (5 bases). This CDR3 has 13 amino acids. Germline CDR1 reads MNHNY; CDR2 reads SVGAGI (reference sequence). The germline V and J ends were trimmed by 5 bases and 7 bases, with 15 bases remaining between them. CDR3 amino acids: CASSTFRTREQYF. The CDR3 region has the DNA TGTGCCAGCAGTACCTTCCGGACAAGAGAGCAGTACTTC.

This sequence joins TRBV29-1 and TRBJ2-3; 8 bases align to TRBD2. This CDR3 comprises 13 residues. After removal of 7 bases from V and 5 bases from J, the junction contained 8 bases not matched to a gene. Germline V gene sequence: CDR1 SQVTM, CDR2 ANQGSEA. CDR3 DNA: TGCAGCGCTTCCCGGGGGGGCCAAGATACGCAGTATTTT. Translating gives CSASRGGQDTQYF.

The CDR3 sequence is CASYDPRGAQYF. The CDR3 DNA reads as TGCGCCAGCTACGACCCCCGTGGTGCGCAGTATTTT. The chain employs TRBV5-1 and TRBJ2-3; D remains unclear. The CDR3 spans 12 residues. Germline-derived CDR1 and CDR2 are SGHRS and YFSETQ. Trimming took 7 bases from V and 10 from J, leaving 16 bases between them.

This chain connects TRBV2 to TRBJ1-5; 10 bases are shared with TRBD1. The CDR3 is 13 residues long. CDR1 SNHLY and CDR2 FYNNEI come from the germline V gene. V was pared by 8 bases and J by 6 bases, with 4 bases of the junction left unmatched. For the CDR3, the DNA is TGTGCCAGCCGGACAGGGGGTAGTCAGCCCCAGCATTTT. Its protein product is CASRTGGSQPQHF.

This chain connects TRBV9 to TRBJ1-2; D call uncertain. Germline CDR1 SGDLS, CDR2 YYNGEE. The V gene lost 5 bases and the J gene lost 4 bases, with 9 bases spanning the gap. The CDR3 loop spans 12 amino acids. The CDR3 DNA reads as TGTGCCAGCAGACCACCCGGCTATGGCTACACCTTC. Its protein product is CASRPPGYGYTF.

The chain carries TRBV3-1 (or the pseudogene TRBV3-2) and TRBJ2-7, with D possibly being TRBD1 (6 bases). Germline lookup yields CDR1 LGHDT and CDR2 YNNKEL (reference sequence). Trimming removed 3 bases at V and 2 bases at J, with 11 bases between. The CDR3 loop spans 14 amino acids. For the CDR3, the DNA is TGTGCCAGCAGCCATATCACAGGGACCTACGAGCAGTACTTC. It translates to CASSHITGTYEQYF.

V usage is TRBV27 and J usage is TRBJ2-7; TRBD2 might be the D (6 bases). V lost 2 bases, J lost 0 bases, and 11 bases lay in between. Germline V CDR1 and CDR2: MNHEY, SMNVEV (reference sequence). This CDR3 contains 15 residues. The CDR3 here is CASSLVAGFSYEQYF. The DNA for the CDR3 is TGTGCCAGCAGTTTAGTCGCGGGATTCTCCTACGAGCAGTACTTC.

The chain has TRBV2 and TRBJ1-2; TRBD1 matches at 7 bases. The V and J ends lost 7 bases and 8 bases, in that order; junction bases with no gene match: 10. Per germline, CDR1 SNHLY and CDR2 FYNNEI. There are 13 residues in the CDR3. CDR3 nucleotide sequence: TGTGCCAGCATATCGACAGGGTCAGGCGGCTACACCTTC. The encoded protein is CASISTGSGGYTF.

V gene TRBV19 combines with J gene TRBJ1-1; D not certain. This CDR3 region has 11 residues. V gave up 5 bases and J gave up 1 base, with 2 bases separating them. CDR1 and CDR2 (germline): LNHDA, SQIVND (reference sequence). DNA for the CDR3: TGTGCCAGTAGTCAGAACACTGAAGCTTTCTTT. Its protein product is CASSQNTEAFF.

The gene calls are TRBV3-1 (or the pseudogene TRBV3-2) and TRBJ1-1; no reliable D call. V lost 1 base to trimming and J lost 3 bases, with 9 bases between them. Per germline, CDR1 LGHDT and CDR2 YNNKEL (reference sequence). The CDR3 runs 14 residues. The CDR3 sequence is CASSQVGLDTEAFF. The CDR3 nucleotides are TGTGCCAGCAGCCAAGTCGGTTTGGACACTGAAGCTTTCTTT.